The 15 T cell receptor beta chains below were found in one sample sequenced in a study of metastatic and nonmetastatic thyroid tumors. TCRdb re-processed the PCR reads through MiXCR. The table shows 72,000 or so clones, with roughly 18% occurring only once. Thyroid surgery had not been preceded by any treatment in any patient. Sequences were obtained from blood. The receptors shown here come from a female donor with papillary thyroid cancer or a benign thyroid nodule (not recorded which). Some clones in this sample may be carry-over from other donors' samples.

This rearrangement joins TRBV7-1 to TRBJ2-3; TRBD2 agrees at 7 bases. TRBV7-1 is known as an ORF, though its function is uncertain. This CDR3 is 19 amino acids long. J lost 3 bases, V lost 0 bases, and 15 bases had no gene match. DNA of the CDR3: TGTGCCAGCAGCTCAGCCTTATTGGGGGAGGGACTGTGGACAGATACGCAGTATTTT. It codes for CASSSALLGEGLWTDTQYF.

V and J are TRBV9 and TRBJ2-7; D may correspond to TRBD1 or TRBD2 (7 bases each). Trimming stripped 3 bases from V and 6 bases from J, with 13 bases between. The CDR3 length is 13 residues. The germline V gene encodes CDR1 SGDLS and CDR2 YYNGEE. The CDR3 sequence is CASSATGRGEQYF. CDR3 DNA sequence: TGTGCCAGCAGCGCGACAGGGAGGGGCGAGCAGTACTTC.

There are many counts of this clone. The genes are TRBV3-1 and TRBJ2-1; 7 nucleotides align to TRBD1. Germline V gene data show CDR1 as LGHDT and CDR2 as YNNKEL (reference sequence). V shed 4 bases and J 2 bases; nucleotides not matched to a gene: 2. CDR3 size: 14 residues. CDR3 nucleotide sequence: TGTGCCAGCAGCCCGGGACAGACCTACAATGAGCAGTTCTTC. Its protein is CASSPGQTYNEQFF.

This clone showed up just a few times. The chain carries TRBV6-1 and TRBJ2-2, with D perhaps being TRBD1 or TRBD2 (6 bases each). This CDR3 comprises 17 residues. The V end was cut by 2 bases, the J end by 3 bases, with 16 bases between. Germline values: CDR1 MNHNS, CDR2 SASEGT. CDR3 bases: TGTGCCAGCAGTGAATGGACCGGGGGCCGGGACACCGGGGAGCTGTTTTTT. It codes for CASSEWTGGRDTGELFF.

This clone was recorded a few times. A read error is possible here, since a much larger clone lies one base away. The chain combines TRBV7-9 with TRBJ2-1, with D unresolved. The CDR3 has 13 amino acids. Germline V gene data show CDR1 as SEHNR and CDR2 as FQNEAQ (reference sequence). V was clipped by 5 bases and J by 9 bases, with 14 bases between them. The CDR3 protein is CASSQLGYREQFF. CDR3 nucleotides: TGTGCCAGCAGCCAGCTAGGATACCGTGAGCAGTTCTTC.

The rearrangement uses TRBV6-5 and TRBJ1-2; D is undetermined. Germline CDR1 is MNHEY and CDR2 is SVGAGI. The CDR3 sequence is 15 residues long. V gave up 0 bases and J gave up 0 bases, with 8 bases separating them. The CDR3 sequence is CASSYSAGSNYGYTF. DNA of the CDR3: TGTGCCAGCAGTTACTCGGCAGGATCTAACTATGGCTACACCTTC.

This clone has a handful of counts. The CDR3 loop reads CATSSRVETQYF. DNA for the CDR3: TGTGCCACCAGCAGCAGGGTTGAGACCCAGTACTTC. The rearrangement joins TRBV15 to TRBJ2-5; possible D gene TRBD1, 5 bases. Trimming cost V 3 bases and J 5 bases, with 7 bases left between them. The CDR3 is 12 residues long. Germline assignment: CDR1 LNHNV and CDR2 YYDKDF (reference sequence). The full variable domain, completed using reference TRBV15 and TRBJ2-5, is DAMVIQNPRYQVTQFGKPVTLSCSQTLNHNVMYWYQQKSSQAPKLLFHYYDKDFNNEADTPDNFQSRRPNTSFCFLDIRSPGLGDTAMYLCATSSRVETQYFGPGTRLLVL.

This clone was observed a few times. The genes are TRBV7-8 and TRBJ1-5; D possibly corresponds to TRBD1 (5 bases). V dropped 2 bases and J dropped 0 bases, with 14 bases sitting between them. The germline gives CDR1 SGHVS, CDR2 FQNEAQ. The CDR3 is made up of 17 amino acids. The CDR3 DNA is TGTGCCAGCAGCTTATATGAGGGGTCCCTTAGCAATCAGCCCCAGCATTTT. It yields the protein CASSLYEGSLSNQPQHF.

This clone was seen ten or more times. The junction and the germline gene differ at one end; a read error may be behind it. The gene calls are TRBV7-7 and TRBJ2-5; D not resolved. Germline V CDR1 and CDR2: SSHAT, FNYEAQ (reference sequence). The CDR3 consists of 13 residues. The CDR3 region has the DNA TGTGCTAGCAGCTTTTCGGGTGGAGAGACCCAGTACTTC. Translation gives CASSFSGGETQYF.

This clone was detected many times. The V gene is TRBV25-1, the J gene TRBJ2-7, with D possibly matching TRBD2 (6 bases). CDR3 size: 13 residues. Germline lookup yields CDR1 MGHDK and CDR2 SYGVNS. V shed 3 bases and J shed 3 bases, with 9 bases lying between them. The CDR3 protein is CASSDEEGYEQYF. CDR3 nucleotide sequence: TGTGCCAGCAGTGACGAGGAGGGCTACGAGCAGTACTTC.

The table lists this clone with a few counts. V gene TRBV19 combines with J gene TRBJ2-1; TRBD2 agrees at 13 bases. V gave up 8 bases and J gave up 9 bases; unmatched junction bases: 4. CDR3 length equals 13 residues. The germline V gene encodes CDR1 LNHDA and CDR2 SQIVND (reference sequence). CDR3 amino acids: CASAGLAGSEQFF. The DNA for the CDR3 is TGTGCCAGTGCGGGACTAGCGGGGTCTGAGCAGTTCTTC.

Ten or more counts support this clone. The rearrangement uses TRBV6-4 and TRBJ1-1; D call uncertain. This CDR3 region has 15 residues. V was clipped by 6 bases and J by 0 bases, with 14 bases between them. The germline gives CDR1 MRHNA, CDR2 SNTAGT. CDR3 coding DNA: TGTGCCAGCAGAAAGGAGGGTCTTCTGAACACTGAAGCTTTCTTT. Protein: CASRKEGLLNTEAFF.

In its sample, this clone ranks as medium-sized. The J gene is TRBJ1-5, the V gene TRBV2, with D possibly being TRBD1 (6 bases). The CDR3 loop spans 15 amino acids. Germline CDR1 is SNHLY and CDR2 is FYNNEI. The V end lost 3 bases, the J end lost 5 bases, and 14 bases lay between the germline ends. The CDR3 is CASSEELAGDQPQHF. The CDR3 coding sequence is TGTGCCAGCAGTGAGGAACTGGCAGGGGATCAGCCCCAGCATTTT.

About this clone: This may be a read error, as it is one base from a much larger clone. Other nucleotide sequences from this sample produce the same CDR3. J is TRBJ2-5 and V is TRBV20-1; D gene ambiguous. V lost 6 bases and J 5 bases, leaving 10 bases between the germline ends. The CDR3 loop spans 11 amino acids. Germline CDR1 is DFQATT and CDR2 is SNEGSKA (reference sequence). As DNA, the CDR3 is TGCAGTGCAATCGCTGGTGAGACCCAGTACTTC. Translated: CSAIAGETQYF.

In this sample, this clone turned up a few times. Germline and junction disagree at one end, which may indicate a read error. This rearrangement joins TRBV28 to TRBJ2-7; 9 bases are shared with TRBD1. The germline V gene has CDR1 MDHEN and CDR2 SYDVKM. The CDR3 is made up of 14 amino acids. The CDR3 reads CAISPTGGPYEQYF. DNA of the CDR3: TGTGCCATCAGTCCGACAGGGGGTCCCTACGAGCAGTACTTT.